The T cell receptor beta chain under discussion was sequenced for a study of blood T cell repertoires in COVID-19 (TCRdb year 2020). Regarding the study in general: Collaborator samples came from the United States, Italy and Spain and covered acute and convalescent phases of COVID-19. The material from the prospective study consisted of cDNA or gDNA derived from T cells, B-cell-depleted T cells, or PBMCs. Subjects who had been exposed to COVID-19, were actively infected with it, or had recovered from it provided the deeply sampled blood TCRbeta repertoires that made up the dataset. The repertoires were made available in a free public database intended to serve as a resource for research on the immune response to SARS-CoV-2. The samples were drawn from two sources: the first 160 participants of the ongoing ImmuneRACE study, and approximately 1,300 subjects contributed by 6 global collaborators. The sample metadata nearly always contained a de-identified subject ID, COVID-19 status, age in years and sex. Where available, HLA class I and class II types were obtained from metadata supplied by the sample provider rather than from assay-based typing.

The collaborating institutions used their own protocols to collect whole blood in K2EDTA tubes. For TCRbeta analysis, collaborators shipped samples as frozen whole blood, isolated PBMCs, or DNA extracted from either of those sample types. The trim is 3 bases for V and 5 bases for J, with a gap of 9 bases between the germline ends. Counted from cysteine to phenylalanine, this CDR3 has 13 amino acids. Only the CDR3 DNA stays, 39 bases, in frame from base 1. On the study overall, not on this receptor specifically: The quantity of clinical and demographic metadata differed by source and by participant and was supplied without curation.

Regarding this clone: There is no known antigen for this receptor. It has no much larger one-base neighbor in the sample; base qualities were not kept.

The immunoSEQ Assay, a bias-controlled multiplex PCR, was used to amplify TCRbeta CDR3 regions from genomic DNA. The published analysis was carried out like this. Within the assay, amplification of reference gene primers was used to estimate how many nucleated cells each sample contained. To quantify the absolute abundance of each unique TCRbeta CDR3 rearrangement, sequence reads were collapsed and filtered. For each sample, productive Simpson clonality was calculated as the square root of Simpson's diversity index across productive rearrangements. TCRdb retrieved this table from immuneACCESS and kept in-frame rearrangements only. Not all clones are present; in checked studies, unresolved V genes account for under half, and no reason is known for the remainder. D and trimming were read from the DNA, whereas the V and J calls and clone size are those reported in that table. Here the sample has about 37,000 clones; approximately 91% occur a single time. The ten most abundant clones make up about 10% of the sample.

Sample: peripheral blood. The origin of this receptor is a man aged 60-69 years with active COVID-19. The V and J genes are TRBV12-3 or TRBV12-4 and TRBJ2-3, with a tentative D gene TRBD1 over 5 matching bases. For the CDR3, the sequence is CASSLSQGDTQYF. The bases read TGTGCCAGCAGTTTGAGCCAGGGAGATACGCAGTATTTT.